Shown below are 13 T cell receptor beta chains from a single sample sequenced in a study of vaccination and CD4 T cells after COVID-19. Cultured CD4+ T cells had their DNA profiled by the Oncomine TCR Beta short-read assay. Via MiXCR, TCRdb re-called the PCR reads, giving one row per CDR3 protein. The table includes around 10,000 distinct CDR3 sequences, 60% detected once. Noted treatment: approximately 10-day PBMC culture with coronavirus spike peptide pools or control peptides (ViraFEST assay). What these receptors recognize is not known. Material: cultured CD4+ T cells from blood, obtained after SARS-CoV-2 vaccination. Source of these receptors: a human donor with COVID-19.

This rearrangement joins TRBV20-1 to TRBJ1-5; TRBD1 matches at 8 bases. The CDR3 is 15 residues long. Trimming cost V 0 bases and J 7 bases; bases outside gene matches: 8. Germline V CDR1 and CDR2: DFQATT, SNEGSKA (reference sequence). The CDR3: CSARDLSGGGQPQHF. CDR3 DNA sequence: TGCAGTGCTAGAGATTTGTCAGGGGGCGGCCAGCCCCAGCATTTT.

J is TRBJ1-1 and V is TRBV19; D uncertain. The V and J ends lost 5 bases and 1 base respectively, with 11 bases between them. This CDR3 has 14 amino acids. From germline, CDR1 is LNHDA and CDR2 SQIVND (reference sequence). CDR3 sequence: CASSLGRENTEAFF. CDR3 DNA: TGTGCCAGTAGTTTAGGCCGGGAGAACACTGAAGCTTTCTTT.

This clonotype was counted only a few times. The chain combines TRBV20-1 with TRBJ2-1; 14 nucleotides match TRBD2. With 5 bases clipped from V and 9 bases from J, the junction kept 9 bases outside the gene matches. This CDR3 has 15 residues. From germline, CDR1 is DFQATT and CDR2 SNEGSKA (reference sequence). In nucleotides, the CDR3 is TGCAGTGCTTCGCAAGGGACTAGCGGGGGATTTGAGCAGTTCTTC. Translating it yields CSASQGTSGGFEQFF.

The CDR3 protein is CSAREPRDIYGYTF. For the CDR3, the DNA is TGCAGTGCTAGGGAGCCCCGGGACATCTATGGCTACACCTTC. The V and J genes are TRBV20-1 and TRBJ1-2; possible D gene TRBD1, 6 bases. Between the trimmed V and J ends, which lost 3 bases and 4 bases, there was a span of 15 bases. Germline V lookup: CDR1 DFQATT, CDR2 SNEGSKA (reference sequence). The CDR3 consists of 14 residues.

This clonotype has just a few counts. CDR3 sequence reads: CASSPTRDRGLGQPQHF. The CDR3 bases are TGTGCCAGCAGTCCAACCCGGGACAGGGGGCTTGGGCAGCCCCAGCATTTT. This sequence joins TRBV6-1 and TRBJ1-5; 12 positions match TRBD1. CDR1 is MNHNS and CDR2 is SASEGT in the germline V gene. Losses at the gene ends were 5 bases for V and 7 bases for J; bases not matched to a gene: 12. This CDR3 spans 17 amino acids.

The chain employs TRBV28 and TRBJ1-5; no firm D call. The CDR3 is 11 amino acids. The V end lost 6 bases, the J end lost 5 bases, and 5 bases lay between the germline ends. Per the germline V gene, CDR1 is MDHEN and CDR2 is SYDVKM. The CDR3, as DNA: TGTGCCAGCAGCGGAGATCAGCCCCAGCATTTT. This encodes CASSGDQPQHF.

This sequence joins TRBV6-4 and TRBJ2-2; either TRBD1 or TRBD2 may fit D (6 bases each). This CDR3 contains 17 residues. Germline V gene sequence: CDR1 MRHNA, CDR2 SNTAGT. The V and J ends lost 6 bases and 3 bases respectively, with 20 bases between them. CDR3 region: CASSASGRGLDTGELFF. CDR3 DNA: TGTGCCAGCAGCGCCTCGGGCAGGGGACTGGACACCGGGGAGCTGTTTTTT.

The chain employs TRBV6-1 and TRBJ2-7, with TRBD2 identical over 9 bases. Unmatched junction bases numbered 17, after V lost 6 bases and J lost 5 bases. This CDR3 is 17 amino acids long. CDR1 MNHNS and CDR2 SASEGT come from the germline V gene. The CDR3 bases are TGTGCCAGCAGGCGCGAAAAGGGAGCGGGGGGAGGCAACGAGCAGTACTTC. Encoded protein: CASRREKGAGGGNEQYF.

The gene calls are TRBV5-8 and TRBJ1-5; no reliable D call. The V gene's germline CDR1 is SGHTS and CDR2 YDEGEE. Trimming took off 2 bases at V and 4 bases at J, with 4 bases between the two ends. The CDR3 consists of 12 residues. Here the CDR3 reads CASSFGNQPQHF. In DNA form, the CDR3 reads TGTGCCAGCAGCTTCGGAAATCAGCCCCAGCATTTT. Looking up the rest from reference TRBV5-8 and TRBJ1-5 gives the full variable domain: EAGVTQSPTHLIKTRGQQATLRCSPISGHTSVYWYQQALGLGLQFLLWYDEGEERNRGNFPPRFSGRQFPNYSSELNVNALELEDSALYLCASSFGNQPQHFGDGTRLSIL.

This rearrangement joins TRBV20-1 to TRBJ1-6; D is unresolved. Germline assignment: CDR1 DFQATT and CDR2 SNEGSKA (reference sequence). V was clipped by 0 bases and J by 6 bases, with 3 bases between them. The CDR3 runs to 12 residues. CDR3 nucleotides: TGCAGTGCTAGAGAGGGTAATTCACCCCTCCACTTT. This codes for CSAREGNSPLHF.

This chain connects TRBV20-1 to TRBJ2-2; 11 bases are shared with TRBD2. Unmatched junction bases numbered 8, after V lost 4 bases and J lost 4 bases. CDR1 and CDR2 from the germline V gene are DFQATT and SNEGSKA (reference sequence). The CDR3 covers 16 residues. CDR3 residues: CSATNPGTSGTGELFF. The CDR3 nucleotides read TGCAGTGCTACAAACCCTGGGACTAGCGGCACCGGGGAGCTGTTTTTT.

The V and J genes are TRBV7-9 and TRBJ2-2, with a possible D match to TRBD2 (6 bases). Germline V CDR1 and CDR2: SEHNR, FQNEAQ (reference sequence). This CDR3 region has 14 residues. The germline V and J ends were trimmed by 8 bases and 1 base, with 11 bases remaining between them. This CDR3 is CASVWGGNTGELFF. In nucleotides, the CDR3 is TGTGCCAGCGTATGGGGAGGGAACACCGGGGAGCTGTTTTTT.

The gene calls are TRBV18 and TRBJ2-3; 9 bases agree with TRBD1. This CDR3 has 16 amino acids. Looked up from germline, CDR1 is KGHSH and CDR2 is LQKENI. V lost 1 base, J lost 3 bases, and 5 bases stayed unmatched. The CDR3 DNA reads as TGTGCCAGCTCACCACTCGGGACAGGGAGGACAGATACGCAGTATTTT. This sequence encodes CASSPLGTGRTDTQYF.